This T cell receptor beta chain was observed in a study of T cell changes during pregnancy in multiple sclerosis. The assay was immunoSEQ multiplex PCR, and TCRdb's table has in-frame clones only and misses some. The table has approximately 71,000 clones, 80% to 95% seen once. The junction had 18 bases not matched to a gene; V was cut back by 4 bases and J by 4 bases. This CDR3 has 18 amino acids. Germline V gives CDR1 SGHNT, CDR2 YYREEE (reference sequence). The V gene is TRBV5-4, the J gene TRBJ1-2; the match to TRBD1 covers 8 bases. The TCR originated in a female donor with multiple sclerosis, enrolled in a pregnancy study. This sample comprised peripheral blood, obtained in the second trimester of pregnancy. The CDR3 nucleotides read TGTGCCAGCAGCGAAAACCGGACAGGGATGGTAAAAGGCTATGGCTACACCTTC. Translation: CASSENRTGMVKGYGYTF.